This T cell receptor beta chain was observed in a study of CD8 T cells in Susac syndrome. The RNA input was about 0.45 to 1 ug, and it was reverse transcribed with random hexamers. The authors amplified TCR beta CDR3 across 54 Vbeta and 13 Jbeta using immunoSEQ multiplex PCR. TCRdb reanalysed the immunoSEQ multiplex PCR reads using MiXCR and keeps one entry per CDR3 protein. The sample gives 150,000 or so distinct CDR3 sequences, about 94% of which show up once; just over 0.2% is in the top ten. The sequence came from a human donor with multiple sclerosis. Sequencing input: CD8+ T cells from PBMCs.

The CDR3 loop is CASSLVQGQGNVNEQFF. The CDR3 nucleotides read TGTGCCAGCAGTTTGGTCCAAGGGCAGGGAAATGTCAATGAGCAGTTCTTC. This chain connects TRBV28 to TRBJ2-1, with D possibly being TRBD1 (5 bases). Germline V gives CDR1 MDHEN, CDR2 SYDVKM. Trimming cost V 3 bases and J 6 bases, with 21 bases left between them. The CDR3 sequence is 17 residues long.